This is a list of T cell receptor beta chains from one sample in a study of molecular identifiers for immune sequencing clone quantification. MiXCR was run by TCRdb on the PCR reads, yielding one entry per CDR3 protein. Of approximately 670,000 distinct CDR3 sequences in the sample, 15% to 20% were seen once. The specimen sequenced was naive CD8+ T cells from blood, with Jurkat cell RNA spiked in. The receptors originated from a human donor in good health. Some libraries in this study had Jurkat cell RNA spiked in. Both conserved end residues are part of each CDR3. The size entry is marked missing in some rows and otherwise reads once, few, many or a size class.

size: few; J: TRBJ2-1; V: TRBV4-3; CDR3: CASSYRGSSTSGTWNEQFF
size: many; J: TRBJ2-7; V: TRBV5-6; CDR3: CASSLRLAGLRGQYF
size: many; J: TRBJ2-7; V: TRBV7-9; CDR3: CASSTQGSYEQYF
size: many; J: TRBJ2-2; V: TRBV28; CDR3: CASSAPRQGIGELFF
size: NA; J: TRBJ2-1; V: TRBV13; CDR3: CASSQTSSGGNEQFF
size: many; J: TRBJ2-7; V: TRBV6-2/TRBV6-3; CDR3: CASSYPDSSYYEQYF
size: NA; J: TRBJ1-1; V: TRBV13; CDR3: CASSLTPPRTGHTEAFF
size: many; J: TRBJ1-1; V: TRBV6-5; CDR3: CASSYGQANTEAFF
size: NA; J: TRBJ2-5; V: TRBV20-1; CDR3: CSAGTSGRDYQETQYF
size: NA; J: TRBJ2-7; V: TRBV12-3/TRBV12-4; CDR3: CASSLLWDEQYF
size: many; J: TRBJ2-7; V: TRBV6-6; CDR3: CASSYLWGQEFTSVEQYF
size: many; J: TRBJ2-3; V: TRBV12-5; CDR3: CASDRTTGGIADTQYF
size: many; J: TRBJ1-1; V: TRBV2; CDR3: CASSESAVNTEAFF
size: NA; J: TRBJ2-1; V: TRBV6-5; CDR3: CASSPGFEQFF
size: many; J: TRBJ2-5; V: TRBV29-1; CDR3: CSVGDGPHF
size: NA; J: TRBJ2-7; V: TRBV11-2; CDR3: CASSPISFEQYF
size: NA; J: TRBJ2-5; V: TRBV6-5; CDR3: CASSEAGGWEETQYF
size: many; J: TRBJ2-5; V: TRBV9; CDR3: CASSDSGLEETQYF
size: many; J: TRBJ2-7; V: TRBV30; CDR3: CAWSGQGRWGQYF
size: many; J: TRBJ1-5; V: TRBV28; CDR3: CASSSPVRTDSNQPQHF
size: many; J: TRBJ1-2; V: TRBV29-1; CDR3: CSVEVAQFNYGYTF
size: many; J: TRBJ2-3; V: TRBV29-1; CDR3: CSDLGFTDTQYF
size: many; J: TRBJ2-1; V: TRBV6-6; CDR3: CASSNTGLAVLLGDNEQFF
size: NA; J: TRBJ2-7; V: TRBV19; CDR3: CASNPSGGASYEQYF
size: many; J: TRBJ1-1; V: TRBV7-9; CDR3: CASSRPLGDSDNEAFF
size: many; J: TRBJ1-4; V: TRBV20-1; CDR3: CSARDRVEKLFF
size: many; J: TRBJ2-2; V: TRBV20-1; CDR3: CSARDSGSPNTGELFF
size: NA; J: TRBJ2-7; V: TRBV5-6; CDR3: CASSFRGVREQYF
size: many; J: TRBJ2-2; V: TRBV9; CDR3: CASSDPPSTFTGELFF
size: many; J: TRBJ2-5; V: TRBV29-1; CDR3: CSVELWEGGETQYF
size: few; J: TRBJ2-2; V: TRBV6-5; CDR3: CASSYSNRGDTGELFF
size: few; J: TRBJ1-6; V: TRBV27; CDR3: CASTLSRNSPLHF
size: NA; J: TRBJ2-7; V: TRBV7-9; CDR3: CASGPGISSVDEQYF
size: few; J: TRBJ1-2; V: TRBV15; CDR3: CATSRDRDIYGYTF
size: NA; J: TRBJ2-1; V: TRBV4-3; CDR3: CASSQDRTVANEQFF
size: NA; J: TRBJ2-1; V: TRBV6-5; CDR3: CASSLGFIGDEQFF
size: NA; J: TRBJ2-1; V: TRBV27; CDR3: CASRKGQNEQFF
size: few; J: TRBJ2-7; V: TRBV20-1; CDR3: CSAPGPRSYEQYF
size: many; J: TRBJ1-4; V: TRBV7-9; CDR3: CASSSPTGENEKLFF
size: many; J: TRBJ2-7; V: TRBV30; CDR3: CAWSDRGNRHEQYF
size: many; J: TRBJ2-5; V: TRBV11-2; CDR3: CASSSVVGGGKTQYF
size: NA; J: TRBJ1-1; V: TRBV20-1; CDR3: CSAREDRLNTEAFF
size: many; J: TRBJ1-1; V: TRBV5-1; CDR3: CASSLRELRAEAFF
size: NA; J: TRBJ2-5; V: TRBV20-1; CDR3: CSAETQGQVEETQYF
size: many; J: TRBJ2-1; V: TRBV20-1; CDR3: CSAKSGYTYNEQFF
size: NA; J: TRBJ2-7; V: TRBV11-2; CDR3: CASSLLKGQGEWYEQYF
size: few; J: TRBJ1-2; V: TRBV7-9; CDR3: CASSFGRGYTF